These 28 T cell receptor beta chains came from one sample sequenced in a study of blood T cells in healthy people across ages. Through a sample-barcoded 5' primer and a J-beta primer mix, a second PCR was run for roughly 7 to 11 cycles. One entry per CDR3 protein results from TCRdb running MiXCR on the 5' RACE reads. The sample carries 1.5 million or so distinct CDR3 sequences, 40% to 50% recorded once. The sample was blood. Receptor source: a woman aged 18-29 years in good health.

This clonotype was picked up a small number of times. CDR3 region: CASSLGGKGSEQYF. The CDR3 DNA is TGTGCCAGCAGCTTAGGGGGGAAGGGAAGCGAGCAGTACTTC. The chain couples TRBV7-2 to TRBJ2-7, with D possibly called TRBD1 or TRBD2 (5 bases each). Per the germline V gene, CDR1 is SGHTA and CDR2 is FQGNSA. V gave up 1 base and J gave up 6 bases, with 13 bases separating them. CDR3 length equals 14 residues.

The chain joins TRBV20-1 to TRBJ2-3; D is perhaps TRBD2 (6 bases). The CDR3 extends over 15 amino acids. The V and J ends lost 5 bases and 1 base respectively, with 16 bases between them. Germline assignment: CDR1 DFQATT and CDR2 SNEGSKA (reference sequence). For the CDR3, the DNA is TGCAGTGCTTACCATGGGGCTAGCGGCACAGATACGCAGTATTTT. Its translation is CSAYHGASGTDTQYF.

This clonotype was observed a handful of times. CDR3 bases: TGTGCCAGCAGTCCTGAGTCGAACACTGAAGCTTTCTTT. It codes for CASSPESNTEAFF. V is TRBV7-3 and J is TRBJ1-1, with D hard to call. The CDR3 contains 13 residues. The V gene lost 6 bases and the J gene lost 1 base, with 9 bases spanning the gap. Germline V lookup: CDR1 SGHTA, CDR2 FQGTGA.

This clonotype appeared a few times. The chain uses TRBV29-1 and TRBJ2-5; TRBD2 aligns across 9 bases. The ends lost 4 bases at V and 5 bases at J; junction bases unmatched: 11. CDR1 is SQVTM and CDR2 is ANQGSEA in the germline V gene. The CDR3 runs to 15 residues. DNA of the CDR3: TGCAGCGTTGTCCGCGGGGGGGGTCGGCGGGAGACCCAGTACTTC. It yields the protein CSVVRGGGRRETQYF.

This chain joins TRBV25-1 and TRBJ1-1; 7 nucleotides match TRBD1. Germline CDR1 is MGHDK and CDR2 is SYGVNS. The CDR3 consists of 15 residues. V trimming: 6 bases; J trimming: 4 bases; junction bases outside the gene matches: 11. In nucleotides, the CDR3 is TGTGCCAGCAGGCCAAACAGGGGCGGCGGCACTGAAGCTTTCTTT. Translated: CASRPNRGGGTEAFF.

V usage is TRBV6-5 and J usage is TRBJ2-3; 8 bases align to TRBD2. From germline, CDR1 is MNHEY and CDR2 SVGAGI. CDR3 length: 14 amino acids. Trimming removed 7 bases from V and 1 base from J; junction bases left unmatched: 4. CDR3 in amino acids: CASTSGRGTDTQYF. The CDR3 DNA reads TGTGCCAGCACCTCCGGGAGGGGCACAGATACGCAGTATTTT.

This chain joins TRBV3-1 and TRBJ2-1; TRBD2 matches 10 bases. The germline V gene encodes CDR1 LGHDT and CDR2 YNNKEL (reference sequence). The V segment lost 3 bases and the J segment 10 bases; nucleotides outside the gene matches: 15. The CDR3 is 17 amino acids. As DNA, the CDR3 is TGTGCCAGCAGCCAGGCCCTCATAGCGGGGGGTCCTGGGGAGCAGTTCTTC. Residues: CASSQALIAGGPGEQFF.

V is TRBV2 and J is TRBJ1-1; D perhaps matches TRBD1 (6 bases). Germline V lookup: CDR1 SNHLY, CDR2 FYNNEI. The V gene lost 4 bases and the J gene lost 0 bases, with 18 bases spanning the gap. The CDR3 has 17 amino acids. In DNA, the CDR3 is TGTGCCAGCAGTGTGAACCCCGGACAGTTCATGAACACTGAAGCTTTCTTT. Translated, it gives CASSVNPGQFMNTEAFF.

In this sample, this clonotype turned up a few times. The rearrangement links TRBV20-1 to TRBJ1-5, with TRBD1 matching over 8 bases. Germline trimming cut 2 bases from V and 0 bases from J; bases unmatched to any gene: 9. The CDR3 contains 17 residues. In germline, CDR1 is DFQATT, CDR2 SNEGSKA (reference sequence). As DNA, the CDR3 is TGCAGTGCTAGATTTGCGACAGGGGAACTTAGCAATCAGCCCCAGCATTTT. Translated, it gives CSARFATGELSNQPQHF.

This CDR3 reads CASSQDRYQGSPNYGYTF. Here the CDR3 DNA reads TGCGCCAGCAGCCAAGATCGGTACCAGGGGAGCCCTAACTATGGCTACACCTTC. This sequence joins TRBV4-1 and TRBJ1-2; a possible D gene is TRBD1 (6 bases). This CDR3 contains 18 residues. V dropped 0 bases and J dropped 0 bases, with 17 bases sitting between them. The germline V gene has CDR1 MGHRA and CDR2 YSYEKL.

This clonotype was seen more than once but under ten times. This chain joins TRBV10-3 and TRBJ2-2, with 9 bases that match TRBD1. The germline V gene has CDR1 ENHRY and CDR2 SYGVKD. Losses at the gene ends were 3 bases for V and 2 bases for J; bases not matched to a gene: 4. The CDR3 totals 16 residues. The CDR3: CAISEGTGPNTGELFF. Here the CDR3 DNA reads TGTGCCATCAGTGAAGGGACAGGGCCTAACACCGGGGAGCTGTTTTTT.

This sequence joins TRBV24-1 and TRBJ2-1, with 10 bases aligning to TRBD1. The DNA matches TRBJ2-7 better at its end, which makes the J call doubtful. Looked up from germline, CDR1 is KGHDR and CDR2 is SFDVKD. This CDR3 has 18 residues. CDR3 DNA: TGTGCCACCAGTGATGGGACAGGGGTACCGAGCTCCTACAATGAGCAGTACTTC. Translation gives CATSDGTGVPSSYNEQYF.

V usage is TRBV7-9 and J usage is TRBJ1-1; maybe TRBD1 (5 bases). The V end lost 5 bases, the J end lost 6 bases, and 13 bases lay between the germline ends. Germline assignment: CDR1 SEHNR and CDR2 FQNEAQ (reference sequence). The CDR3 is 13 amino acids. CDR3 bases: TGTGCCAGCAGCGACAGCCCCGACGCTGAAGCTTTCTTT. This gives the protein CASSDSPDAEAFF.

The V gene is TRBV6-1, the J gene TRBJ2-3, with TRBD2 matching over 10 bases. With V trimmed by 7 bases and J by 3 bases, 7 bases remained unmatched. The CDR3 has 15 amino acids. Germline-derived CDR1 and CDR2 are MNHNS and SASEGT. The CDR3 nucleotides read TGTGCCAGCAAAAAGACTAGCGGGTGGACAGATACGCAGTATTTT. It yields the protein CASKKTSGWTDTQYF.

This clonotype was seen a single time. The chain links TRBV20-1 to TRBJ2-7, with D possibly being TRBD2 (5 bases). This CDR3 comprises 13 residues. Trimming left V 5 bases short and J 2 bases short, with 13 bases between. The germline V gene has CDR1 DFQATT and CDR2 SNEGSKA (reference sequence). CDR3 bases: TGCAGTGCTCGGACGGGGAGAACCTACGAGCAGTACTTC. Its protein is CSARTGRTYEQYF.

This chain joins TRBV11-2 and TRBJ1-3, with 9 bases matching TRBD1. This CDR3 contains 14 residues. J lost 9 bases, V lost 1 base, and 4 bases had no gene match. The germline gives CDR1 SGHAT, CDR2 FQNNGV. The CDR3 sequence: CASSLAGQGPTIYF. The CDR3 DNA follows: TGTGCCAGCAGCTTAGCGGGACAGGGCCCCACCATATATTTT.

There are a few counts of this clonotype. The V call is TRBV6-1, the J call TRBJ2-1; D tentatively reads TRBD1 or TRBD2 (6 bases each). Trimming took 6 bases from V and 4 from J, leaving 10 bases between them. Germline CDR1 is MNHNS and CDR2 is SASEGT. The CDR3 totals 13 residues. The CDR3 bases are TGTGCCAGCAGGGGGGGCATATACAATGAGCAGTTCTTC. Its translation is CASRGGIYNEQFF.

This clonotype has a count of ten or more. At one end the junction does not follow the germline gene, possibly because of a read error. V usage is TRBV5-1 and J usage is TRBJ1-1; D gene unclear. Germline V gives CDR1 SGHRS, CDR2 YFSETQ. The CDR3 length is 14 residues. CDR3 coding DNA: TGTGCCAGCAGCTTGGTTGGGGTGAACACTGAAGCTTTCTTT. This codes for CASSLVGVNTEAFF.

The count of this clonotype is one. This chain uses TRBV14 with TRBJ1-1; D unresolved. This CDR3 region has 13 residues. Trimming stripped 6 bases from V and 2 bases from J, with 10 bases between. Germline V gives CDR1 SGHDN, CDR2 FVKESK. DNA for the CDR3: TGTGCCAGCAGTCGGGGTTTTAACACTGAAGCTTTCTTT. Its protein is CASSRGFNTEAFF.

The rearrangement uses TRBV24-1 and TRBJ2-3; no reliable D call. Germline CDR1 is KGHDR and CDR2 is SFDVKD. The V end lost 7 bases, the J end lost 0 bases, and 10 bases lay between the germline ends. This CDR3 spans 14 amino acids. CDR3 sequence: CATRDPPSTDTQYF. In DNA form, the CDR3 reads TGTGCCACCAGGGATCCTCCTAGCACAGATACGCAGTATTTT.

This clonotype was seen a handful of times. This rearrangement joins TRBV4-2 to TRBJ2-7; D possibly corresponds to TRBD2 (6 bases). V shed 0 bases and J shed 2 bases, with 11 bases lying between them. The CDR3 is made up of 15 amino acids. Germline CDR1 and CDR2: LGHNA and YNFKEQ. The CDR3: CASSQDLGGTYEQYF. DNA of the CDR3: TGTGCCAGCAGCCAAGATCTTGGGGGGACCTACGAGCAGTACTTC.

This chain connects TRBV4-1 to TRBJ2-2; 8 nucleotides line up with TRBD2. With 6 bases clipped from V and 4 bases from J, the junction kept 7 bases outside the gene matches. The CDR3 sequence is 15 residues long. Germline CDR1 and CDR2: MGHRA and YSYEKL. CDR3 DNA: TGCGCCAGCAGGGAAGCGGCGGGGGGCACCGGGGAGCTGTTTTTT. This translates into CASREAAGGTGELFF.

The chain carries TRBV10-2 and TRBJ1-2; 12 bases agree with TRBD1. This CDR3 contains 18 residues. V gave up 5 bases and J gave up 7 bases; unmatched junction bases: 17. The germline V gene encodes CDR1 WSHSY and CDR2 SAAADI. CDR3 DNA: TGCGCCAGCAGTCCGGAACTTTCTATGGGACAGGGGGCGCGTGGCTACACCTTC. It encodes CASSPELSMGQGARGYTF.

The genes are TRBV2 and TRBJ1-5; the D is unclear. Trimming left V 5 bases short and J 0 bases short, with 20 bases between. There are 18 residues in the CDR3. Per germline, CDR1 SNHLY and CDR2 FYNNEI. The CDR3 sequence is CASSTRRAAVDSNQPQHF. CDR3 nucleotides: TGTGCCAGCAGTACACGCCGGGCCGCCGTCGATAGCAATCAGCCCCAGCATTTT.

This clonotype was counted a few times. The chain is built from TRBV10-3 and TRBJ2-2; TRBD2 agrees at 12 bases. The V gene end was trimmed by 5 bases and the J gene end by 0 bases; junction bases not matched to a gene: 7. The length of the CDR3 is 18 residues. Germline loops: CDR1 ENHRY, CDR2 SYGVKD. Here the CDR3 DNA reads TGTGCCATCAGTAGGCCTAGCGGGAGGGGCGCGAACACCGGGGAGCTGTTTTTT. Residues: CAISRPSGRGANTGELFF.

This chain connects TRBV14 to TRBJ2-5, with 8 bases fitting TRBD2. CDR3 length equals 15 residues. Per the germline V gene, CDR1 is SGHDN and CDR2 is FVKESK. The junction had 6 bases not matched to a gene; V was cut back by 4 bases and J by 2 bases. The CDR3 spells CASSRRGGLQETQYF. Here the CDR3 DNA reads TGTGCCAGCAGCCGTCGGGGGGGCCTTCAAGAGACCCAGTACTTC. Complete variable domain (other parts from reference TRBV14 and TRBJ2-5): EAGVTQFPSHSVIEKGQTVTLRCDPISGHDNLYWYRRVMGKEIKFLLHFVKESKQDESGMPNNRFLAERTGGTYSTLKVQPAELEDSGVYFCASSRRGGLQETQYFGPGTRLLVL.

The gene calls are TRBV29-1 and TRBJ2-2; TRBD1 matches 10 bases. V was pared by 6 bases and J by 5 bases, with 6 bases of the junction left unmatched. CDR3 size: 14 residues. The germline V gene encodes CDR1 SQVTM and CDR2 ANQGSEA. CDR3: CSVDDRGPTGELFF. For the CDR3, the DNA is TGCAGCGTAGACGACAGGGGGCCGACCGGGGAGCTGTTTTTT.

This rearrangement joins TRBV2 to TRBJ2-1; the D gene is possibly TRBD2 (5 bases). The DNA end is a closer match to TRBJ2-7, so the J assignment may be wrong. The CDR3 loop spans 16 amino acids. Germline CDR1 SNHLY, CDR2 FYNNEI. The CDR3 nucleotides read TGTGCCAGCAGAACTGACCGGGGTATTACATACAATGAGCAGTACTTC. Its protein is CASRTDRGITYNEQYF.